This is a list of T cell receptor beta chains from one sample in a study of OX40 agonist ivuxolimab in advanced cancers. Libraries were prepared by immunoSEQ multiplex PCR; TCRdb keeps only in-frame clonotypes and omits some of them. The sample lists 110,000 or so clones, less than 95% occurring once. Specimen: CD4+ or CD8+ T cells sorted from blood, collected in a trial of the OX40 agonist ivuxolimab. These receptors all come from an adult with an advanced solid tumor such as melanoma, head and neck, liver or kidney cancer. Both conserved end residues are part of each CDR3. Fields, in order: D gene, clone size, CDR3 length, J gene, V gene, CDR3 DNA, CDR3 protein. D genes are given only for firm matches. Clone size appears in some rows only: once, few, many, or a class for an expanded clone.

>TRBD1|-|15|TRBJ1-2|TRBV5-1
TGCGCCAGCAGCTACGGGACAGGCCAGAACTATGGCTACACCTTC
CASSYGTGQNYGYTF
>-|-|13|TRBJ1-5|TRBV19
TGTGCCAGTAGTCCGGAGGGCTCAGGGCCCCAGCATTTT
CASSPEGSGPQHF
>TRBD1|-|14|TRBJ2-5|TRBV10-3
TGTGCCATCAGCGTTGGACAGGGACAAGAGACCCAGTACTTC
CAISVGQGQETQYF
>-|-|14|TRBJ1-3|TRBV6-1
TGTGCCAGCACCCGGGCCAGCTCTGGAAACACCATATATTTT
CASTRASSGNTIYF
>TRBD1|-|16|TRBJ2-5|TRBV11-2
TGTGCCAGCAGCTTAAGGACAGGGCCTTTTGGAGAGACCCAGTACTTC
CASSLRTGPFGETQYF
>TRBD1|-|16|TRBJ2-6|TRBV5-1
TGCGCCAGCAGAGGGACAGGGGTCTCTGGGGCCAACGTCCTGACTTTC
CASRGTGVSGANVLTF
>-|-|12|TRBJ2-7|TRBV11-2
TGTGCCAGCAGCCCCACGTTCTACGAGCAGTACTTC
CASSPTFYEQYF
>-|-|14|TRBJ2-7|TRBV5-1
TGCGCCAGCAGCTTGTACAGGGCCTTTGACGAGCAGTACTTC
CASSLYRAFDEQYF
>-|-|16|TRBJ2-7|TRBV21-1
TGTGCCAGCAGCAAACGGGGCGCCGACCTTACCTACGAGCAGTACTTC
CASSKRGADLTYEQYF
>TRBD1|-|15|TRBJ2-7|TRBV5-4
TGTGCCAGCAGCAGACAGGGTGACTTCTCCTACGAGCAGTACTTC
CASSRQGDFSYEQYF
>-|-|16|TRBJ2-2|TRBV9
TGTGCCAGCAGCGTAGCCGGAGGGCGGGACACCGGGGAGCTGTTTTTT
CASSVAGGRDTGELFF
>-|once|17|TRBJ2-7|TRBV18
TGTGCCAGCTCACCACCCCGTAGATCCGGGATCTCCTACGAGCAGTACTTC
CASSPPRRSGISYEQYF
>-|-|14|TRBJ1-2|TRBV5-4
TGTGCCAGCAGCTTGGCCGTAGCTAACTATGGCTACACCTTC
CASSLAVANYGYTF
>-|-|14|TRBJ1-1|TRBV7-6
TGTGCCAGCAGCTTAGGGCCGGACAGATCACGAGCTTTCTTT
CASSLGPDRSRAFF
>TRBD1|few|14|TRBJ1-1|TRBV6-1
TGTGCCAGCAGGGACAGACAGGGATCCACTGAAGCTTTCTTT
CASRDRQGSTEAFF
>-|-|17|TRBJ2-1|TRBV15
TGTGCCACCAGCAGTGGAACTGGGCTAGCGTCCTACAATGAGCAGTTCTTC
CATSSGTGLASYNEQFF
>-|-|13|TRBJ1-1|TRBV10-1
TGCGCCAGCAGTGTCGATTTAGGTGGTGAAGCTTTCTTT
CASSVDLGGEAFF
>-|-|14|TRBJ1-6|TRBV6-1
TGTGCCAGCAGTGAACGCATCGGCAATTCACCCCTCCACTTT
CASSERIGNSPLHF
>TRBD1|-|16|TRBJ1-1|TRBV13
TGTGCCAGCAGCTCCAGGACAGGAATGGCGAACACTGAAGCTTTCTTT
CASSSRTGMANTEAFF
>TRBD1|-|13|TRBJ2-1|TRBV11-3
TGTGCCAGCAGCGCATTACCGGGACAGGAGCAGTTCTTC
CASSALPGQEQFF
>-|-|15|TRBJ1-5|TRBV25-1
TGTGCCAGCAGTTTAGGGGGGAATAGCAATCAGCCCCAGCATTTT
CASSLGGNSNQPQHF
>TRBD2|-|16|TRBJ2-5|TRBV11-2
TGTGCCAGCAGCCCCGGGACTAGCGGGAGTGGGGAGACCCAGTACTTC
CASSPGTSGSGETQYF
>-|-|15|TRBJ2-5|TRBV6-1
TGTGCCAGCAGTGAAAGGCCAGTACCCCAAGAGACCCAGTACTTC
CASSERPVPQETQYF
>-|-|11|TRBJ1-2|TRBV20-1
TGCAGTGCAGGGCCTAACTATGGCTACACCTTC
CSAGPNYGYTF
>-|-|15|TRBJ2-1|TRBV5-1
TGCGCCAGCAGCCCGGGACTCTCGTTTAGCAATGAGCAGTTCTTC
CASSPGLSFSNEQFF
>-|-|14|TRBJ1-1|TRBV11-2
TGTGCCAGCACCCTACGGGGGGGGAACACTGAAGCTTTCTTT
CASTLRGGNTEAFF
>-|few|14|TRBJ1-3|TRBV19
TGTGCCAGTAGTATAGCCGGGCCAGGAAACACCATATATTTT
CASSIAGPGNTIYF
>TRBD1|-|14|TRBJ2-5|TRBV7-3
TGTGCCAGCAGCGCAGACAGGGCTTCAGAGACCCAGTACTTC
CASSADRASETQYF
>-|-|16|TRBJ2-5|TRBV18
TGTGCCAGCTCATGGGGCAGAGGGTCCTCCAAGGGCGGCCAGTACTTC
CASSWGRGSSKGGQYF
>-|many|14|TRBJ2-7|TRBV10-3
TGTGCCATCGCCTGGCAGGGGCAGGAAAACGAGCAGTACTTC
CAIAWQGQENEQYF
>TRBD1|-|15|TRBJ2-2|TRBV11-1
TGTGCCAGCAGCTTAGGGGACAGGCCGACCGGGGAGCTGTTTTTT
CASSLGDRPTGELFF
>-|-|14|TRBJ1-1|TRBV2
TGTGCCAGCAGTGAGGGCAGGGTGAACACTGAAGCTTTCTTT
CASSEGRVNTEAFF
>TRBD1|-|13|TRBJ1-1|TRBV18
TGTGCCAGCTCACCCGACAGGGACACTGAAGCTTTCTTT
CASSPDRDTEAFF
>TRBD1|-|17|TRBJ2-1|TRBV11-3
TGTGCCAGCAGCTTAAACGCACCCGGACAGGCTTTAGGGGAGCAGTTCTTC
CASSLNAPGQALGEQFF
>-|-|13|TRBJ1-3|TRBV7-8
TGTGCCAGCAGCTCCCACGCCGCTGGGTCCATATATTTT
CASSSHAAGSIYF
>TRBD1|-|15|TRBJ2-5|TRBV29-1
TGCAGCGTAAAGACGGGACAGGGGATTCGAGAGACCCAGTACTTC
CSVKTGQGIRETQYF
>-|-|12|TRBJ1-2|TRBV10-2
TGCGCCAGCAGCCCAGGGTTCTATGGCTACACCTTC
CASSPGFYGYTF
>-|-|15|TRBJ2-2|TRBV7-3
TGTGCCAGCAGCTTAAGATCCGGGGGCACCGGGGAGCTGTTTTTT
CASSLRSGGTGELFF
>-|-|13|TRBJ1-5|TRBV19
TGTGCCAGTAGTTTGACCCCTTTTGAGCCCCAGCATTTT
CASSLTPFEPQHF
>-|-|13|TRBJ2-5|TRBV18
TGTGCCAGCTCAACACTAGTTCAGGAGACCCAGTACTTC
CASSTLVQETQYF
>TRBD1|-|15|TRBJ2-1|TRBV6-1
TGTGCCAGCAGGGTACAGGGGGTCTCCTACAATGAGCAGTTCTTC
CASRVQGVSYNEQFF
>TRBD1|-|15|TRBJ1-3|TRBV30
TGTGCCTGGACCGCCGGGACAGGGGGTGGAAACACCATATATTTT
CAWTAGTGGGNTIYF
>TRBD1|-|15|TRBJ1-5|TRBV6-5
TGTGCCAGCAGCCAACAGGGGTGGGGAAATCAGCCCCAGCATTTT
CASSQQGWGNQPQHF
>TRBD2|-|15|TRBJ2-3|TRBV10-2
TGCGCCAGCAGTGAACTAGCGGGGGGCACAGATACGCAGTATTTT
CASSELAGGTDTQYF
>TRBD2|-|14|TRBJ2-3|TRBV6-5
TGTGCCAGTACTGGCGGGGGGGCACTACATACGCAGTATTTT
CASTGGGALHTQYF
>-|-|11|TRBJ2-7|TRBV30
TGTGCCTGGAGTGTACTCTACGAGCAGTACTTC
CAWSVLYEQYF
>TRBD1|-|14|TRBJ1-5|TRBV27
TGTGCCAGCAGACGACAGGGAGACAATCAGCCCCAGCATTTT
CASRRQGDNQPQHF
>TRBD1|-|14|TRBJ1-1|TRBV6-5
TGTGCCAGCAGCCCTCGGACAGGGGGCTCTGAAGCTTTCTTT
CASSPRTGGSEAFF
>-|-|16|TRBJ1-1|TRBV11-2
TGTGCCAGCAGCTTATGGGGTACGACACTGAACACTGAAGCTTTCTTT
CASSLWGTTLNTEAFF
>TRBD2|-|16|TRBJ2-5|TRBV10-3
TGTGCCATCAGTGAAACAAAAGCGGGGGGCCAAGAGACCCAGTACTTC
CAISETKAGGQETQYF
>TRBD2|-|14|TRBJ2-1|TRBV9
TGTGCCAGCAGCGTACTAGCGGGGAACAATGAGCAGTTCTTC
CASSVLAGNNEQFF
>-|-|12|TRBJ1-2|TRBV25-1
TGTGCCAGCAGTGAATCTAACTATGGCTACACCTTC
CASSESNYGYTF
>TRBD1|-|14|TRBJ2-5|TRBV29-1
TGCAGCGTTCTGGGACAGGGTTTCGGAGAGACCCAGTACTTC
CSVLGQGFGETQYF
>-|once|14|TRBJ2-7|TRBV30
TGTGCCTGGAACCCCGGGACGGGGAGAGGCGAGCAGTACTTC
CAWNPGTGRGEQYF
>TRBD1|-|16|TRBJ2-1|TRBV27
TGTGCCAGCAGTTCCTACTGGGACAGGGAATACAATGAGCAGTTCTTC
CASSSYWDREYNEQFF
>TRBD2|-|13|TRBJ2-7|TRBV2
TGTGCCAGCCGGGCTAGCGGGACCTACGAGCAGTACTTC
CASRASGTYEQYF
>-|-|14|TRBJ2-2|TRBV2
TGTGCCAGCAGTGTTGTCGGGAACACCGGGGAGCTGTTTTTT
CASSVVGNTGELFF
>TRBD1|once|15|TRBJ2-2|TRBV30
TGTGCCTGGAGCCCCGGACAGGGCCACACCGGGGAGCTGTTTTTT
CAWSPGQGHTGELFF